This passage covers 16 T cell receptor beta chains from one sample sequenced in a study of glioma-infiltrating T cells after dendritic cell vaccination. This sample's time point: after dendritic cell vaccination, including at tumor progression/relapse. Repertoires were generated with immunoSEQ multiplex PCR, while TCRdb's copy carries only in-frame clones and drops some. Seen here are 85,000 to 100,000 clones, 80% observed once, and the top ten hold roughly 5.9%. The sample in question was blood, obtained after dendritic cell vaccination. Every receptor here comes from a human donor with glioblastoma.

This clone has only a few counts. The chain is built from TRBV5-1 and TRBJ2-7, with TRBD2 identical over 8 bases. Looked up from germline, CDR1 is SGHRS and CDR2 is YFSETQ. The trim removed 4 bases at V and 0 bases at J, leaving 6 bases unmatched. The CDR3 is 15 amino acids. As DNA, the CDR3 is TGCGCCAGCAGCGGGTCTAGCGGGTACTCCTACGAGCAGTACTTC. This codes for CASSGSSGYSYEQYF.

The chain has TRBV2 and TRBJ2-2; 9 nucleotides align to TRBD1. This CDR3 is built from 18 residues. J was trimmed by 4 bases and V by 5 bases; bases with no gene match: 14. Germline V gene sequence: CDR1 SNHLY, CDR2 FYNNEI. The CDR3 is CASSFPSRDRVITGELFF. As DNA, the CDR3 is TGTGCCAGCAGTTTTCCCTCCCGGGACAGGGTAATCACCGGGGAGCTGTTTTTT.

The chain combines TRBV7-9 with TRBJ1-2; perhaps TRBD1 as D (6 bases). The V end lost 1 base, the J end lost 5 bases, and 8 bases lay between the germline ends. Germline-derived CDR1 and CDR2 are SEHNR and FQNEAQ (reference sequence). There are 13 residues in the CDR3. The CDR3 loop reads CASSLDREYGYTF. CDR3 DNA: TGTGCCAGCAGCTTAGACAGGGAGTATGGCTACACCTTC.

The V gene is TRBV5-1, the J gene TRBJ2-1; 8 bases fit TRBD2. This CDR3 has 15 residues. V shed 4 bases, J shed 3 bases, and the junction held 6 bases outside the gene matches. CDR1 and CDR2 from the germline V gene are SGHRS and YFSETQ. DNA for the CDR3: TGCGCCAGCAGCACCCTGAGCGGGGGCTACAATGAGCAGTTCTTC. Amino acid sequence: CASSTLSGGYNEQFF.

The chain combines TRBV29-1 with TRBJ1-2; TRBD1 aligns across 9 bases. The CDR3 is 11 residues long. CDR1 SQVTM and CDR2 ANQGSEA come from the germline V gene. The V segment lost 5 bases and the J segment 6 bases; nucleotides outside the gene matches: 1. CDR3 region: CSVRTGDGYTF. DNA for the CDR3: TGCAGCGTTAGGACAGGGGATGGCTACACCTTC.

The chain employs TRBV10-3 and TRBJ1-1; no definite D call. CDR1 is ENHRY and CDR2 is SYGVKD in the germline V gene. The V end lost 3 bases, the J end lost 2 bases, and 7 bases lay between the germline ends. The CDR3 consists of 13 residues. CDR3 protein: CAISDVGNTEAFF. The DNA of the CDR3 is TGTGCCATCAGTGACGTGGGCAACACTGAAGCTTTCTTT.

V gene TRBV10-3 combines with J gene TRBJ1-6; D gene unclear. The germline V gene has CDR1 ENHRY and CDR2 SYGVKD. The CDR3 covers 14 residues. V lost 6 bases, J lost 8 bases, and 14 bases lay in between. For the CDR3, the DNA is TGTGCCATCAGACCGCATTTGGAGGATTCACCCCTCCACTTT. Amino acids: CAIRPHLEDSPLHF.

This clone was found a few times. The rearrangement uses TRBV27 and TRBJ1-2, with D possibly TRBD1 on 6 matching bases. Germline-derived CDR1 and CDR2 are MNHEY and SMNVEV (reference sequence). This CDR3 comprises 15 residues. The germline V and J ends were trimmed by 2 bases and 5 bases, with 15 bases remaining between them. The DNA of the CDR3 is TGTGCCAGCAGTTTAACCCCAGGGGCTACTTATGGCTACACCTTC. As protein: CASSLTPGATYGYTF.

The V gene is TRBV19, the J gene TRBJ2-1, with 13 bases that match TRBD2. CDR1 is LNHDA, CDR2 SQIVND, per germline (reference sequence). The CDR3 runs to 16 residues. Trimming removed 4 bases from V and 6 bases from J; junction bases left unmatched: 6. The CDR3 region has the DNA TGTGCCAGTAGTACAGCAGGACTAGCGGGAGTCAATGAGCAGTTCTTC. This gives the protein CASSTAGLAGVNEQFF.

The V and J genes are TRBV6-1 and TRBJ2-1, with a weak D call TRBD2 (5 bases). This CDR3 is built from 15 residues. V dropped 5 bases and J dropped 0 bases, with 11 bases sitting between them. Germline values: CDR1 MNHNS, CDR2 SASEGT. The CDR3 loop is CASSPLGSSYNEQFF. Written as DNA, the CDR3 is TGTGCCAGCAGTCCACTAGGGAGCTCCTACAATGAGCAGTTCTTC.

This rearrangement joins TRBV4-2 to TRBJ2-3; 10 bases are shared with TRBD2. The CDR3 covers 15 residues. The trim removed 1 base at V and 7 bases at J, leaving 5 bases unmatched. Per the germline V gene, CDR1 is LGHNA and CDR2 is YNFKEQ. CDR3 nucleotides: TGTGCCAGCAGCCAAGCGTCTAGCGGGGGCTATACGCAGTATTTT. Translating gives CASSQASSGGYTQYF.

The chain links TRBV27 to TRBJ1-2, with D tentatively TRBD1 (6 bases). The V gene lost 6 bases and the J gene lost 4 bases, with 12 bases spanning the gap. Germline loops: CDR1 MNHEY, CDR2 SMNVEV (reference sequence). There are 13 residues in the CDR3. The CDR3 nucleotides read TGTGCCAGCAGCCCCCGACAGGTCTATGGCTACACCTTC. This gives the protein CASSPRQVYGYTF.

The chain recombines TRBV19 with TRBJ1-1; 10 bases are shared with TRBD1. Trimming cost V 3 bases and J 5 bases; bases outside gene matches: 6. Germline CDR1 reads LNHDA; CDR2 reads SQIVND (reference sequence). The CDR3 length is 15 residues. The CDR3 nucleotides read TGTGCCAGTAGTATCTTAGGACAGGGGGGGACTGAAGCTTTCTTT. Translating gives CASSILGQGGTEAFF.

The rearrangement links TRBV19 to TRBJ1-5, with a possible D match to TRBD1 (5 bases). Germline V gene lookup returns CDR1 LNHDA and CDR2 SQIVND (reference sequence). Trimming stripped 2 bases from V and 1 base from J, with 18 bases between. The CDR3 runs 18 residues. The DNA of the CDR3 is TGTGCCAGTAGTATAACCGATGGGGCAGGGTCGAGCAATCAGCCCCAGCATTTT. It specifies CASSITDGAGSSNQPQHF.

For the CDR3, the DNA is TGCGCCAGCAGCCAAGTCAGACTATCAACGGAGACCCAGTACTTC. It encodes CASSQVRLSTETQYF. This chain connects TRBV4-1 to TRBJ2-5; D perhaps matches TRBD2 (5 bases). The CDR3 is 15 residues long. Trimming left V 1 base short and J 5 bases short, with 14 bases between. Germline V gives CDR1 MGHRA, CDR2 YSYEKL.

The chain has TRBV5-1 and TRBJ1-1; D uncertain. The V end lost 0 bases, the J end lost 0 bases, and 6 bases lay between the germline ends. Germline V gene lookup returns CDR1 SGHRS and CDR2 YFSETQ. This CDR3 spans 14 amino acids. The CDR3 sequence is CASSLVEVNTEAFF. Written as DNA, the CDR3 is TGCGCCAGCAGCTTGGTGGAGGTGAACACTGAAGCTTTCTTT.